Shown below are 25 T cell receptor beta chains from a single sample sequenced in a study of cytomegalovirus exposure and HLA in healthy donors. The protocol was immunoSEQ multiplex PCR, while the TCRdb copy is restricted to in-frame clones and leaves out a portion. The sample has some 310,000 clones, roughly 87% seen once. Sequencing was performed on PBMCs. The receptors come from a man aged 30 to 45 in good health and CMV-seronegative.

The chain couples TRBV7-8 to TRBJ1-1, with unresolved D. The CDR3 consists of 14 residues. CDR1 and CDR2 (germline): SGHVS, FQNEAQ. Trimming removed 1 base from V and 9 bases from J, with 15 bases in between. CDR3 DNA: TGTGCCAGCAGCTTAGATACGGGGAGCTTGAAAGCTTTCTTT. It translates to CASSLDTGSLKAFF.

The V gene is TRBV19, the J gene TRBJ1-6; the D is unclear. The CDR3 runs to 15 residues. V was shortened by 4 bases and J by 8 bases, with 15 bases between the two germline ends. The germline V gene has CDR1 LNHDA and CDR2 SQIVND (reference sequence). The CDR3 DNA sequence: TGTGCCAGTAGTAAAGGTTGGGCCTTTGATTCACCCCTCCACTTT. It encodes CASSKGWAFDSPLHF.

V usage is TRBV14 and J usage is TRBJ2-7; D gene unclear. This CDR3 spans 14 amino acids. Trimming removed 3 bases from V and 3 bases from J, with 12 bases in between. Germline assignment: CDR1 SGHDN and CDR2 FVKESK. This CDR3 is CASSHKRGSYEQYF. DNA of the CDR3: TGTGCCAGCAGCCACAAGCGTGGCAGCTACGAGCAGTACTTC.

The V call is TRBV6-6, the J call TRBJ1-2, with 9 bases that match TRBD1. CDR1 MNHNY and CDR2 SVGAGI come from the germline V gene (reference sequence). The length of the CDR3 is 15 residues. V was pared by 5 bases and J by 5 bases, with 9 bases of the junction left unmatched. The CDR3 coding sequence is TGTGCCAGCAGTCACACGGGACAGGGCGGGTATGGCTACACCTTC. This translates into CASSHTGQGGYGYTF.

The genes are TRBV7-2 and TRBJ2-5; tentative D call: TRBD2 (6 bases). Germline V gives CDR1 SGHTA, CDR2 FQGNSA. Deletions cut 2 bases from V and 5 bases from J, with 18 bases between. This CDR3 region has 16 residues. In DNA, the CDR3 is TGTGCCAGCAGCTTACAATCGGGGGTAGTTCTTGAGACCCAGTACTTC. Translation: CASSLQSGVVLETQYF.

This clone was counted once. The rearrangement joins TRBV30 to TRBJ1-4; D possibly corresponds to TRBD1 (6 bases). With 2 bases removed from V and 8 bases from J, the gap between germline ends came to 18 bases. The CDR3 runs 15 residues. The V gene's germline CDR1 is GTSNPN and CDR2 SVGIG (reference sequence). The CDR3 spells CAWSPRGVLWEKLFF. Here the CDR3 DNA reads TGTGCCTGGAGTCCCAGGGGCGTGTTATGGGAAAAACTGTTTTTT.

The chain links TRBV15 to TRBJ2-1; 11 bases fit TRBD2. CDR1 is LNHNV, CDR2 YYDKDF, per germline (reference sequence). The CDR3 totals 17 residues. Germline trimming cut 5 bases from V and 0 bases from J; bases unmatched to any gene: 6. CDR3 amino acids: CATSGTSGISSYNEQFF. CDR3 nucleotides: TGTGCCACCAGCGGGACTAGCGGAATTTCCTCCTACAATGAGCAGTTCTTC.

In this sample, this clone turned up a few times. V gene TRBV6-5 combines with J gene TRBJ1-2; 8 bases are a match to TRBD1. CDR3 length: 15 residues. The junction had 9 bases not matched to a gene; V was cut back by 7 bases and J by 2 bases. Germline CDR1 MNHEY, CDR2 SVGAGI. The CDR3, as DNA: TGTGCCAGCATCGGACAGGGAGCTGAAAACTATGGCTACACCTTC. As protein: CASIGQGAENYGYTF.

This rearrangement joins TRBV27 to TRBJ1-4; D uncertain. Germline CDR1 is MNHEY and CDR2 is SMNVEV (reference sequence). CDR3 size: 15 residues. Trimming removed 5 bases from V and 5 bases from J, with 15 bases in between. As DNA, the CDR3 is TGTGCCAGCAGTCCTTCATTCGGGGAGAATGAAAAACTGTTTTTT. It is translated as CASSPSFGENEKLFF.

The chain uses TRBV6-1 and TRBJ2-7, with D possibly matching TRBD2 (5 bases). This CDR3 has 12 residues. Per the germline V gene, CDR1 is MNHNS and CDR2 is SASEGT. V shed 6 bases and J shed 3 bases, with 9 bases lying between them. CDR3 region: CASRRTDYEQYF. The DNA of the CDR3 is TGTGCCAGCAGGAGGACTGACTACGAGCAGTACTTC.

V is TRBV6-5 and J is TRBJ2-3; 11 bases fit TRBD2. Unmatched junction bases numbered 2, after V lost 6 bases and J lost 3 bases. CDR3 length: 14 amino acids. The germline V gene has CDR1 MNHEY and CDR2 SVGAGI. DNA of the CDR3: TGTGCCAGCAGGAGGACTAGCGGGACAGATACGCAGTATTTT. Translating it yields CASRRTSGTDTQYF.

DNA of the CDR3: TGTGCCAGCAGCCCACCGACAGGGAGCTCCTACAATGAGCAGTTCTTC. Translation: CASSPPTGSSYNEQFF. The chain recombines TRBV7-9 with TRBJ2-1; 7 bases map to TRBD1. V lost 5 bases to trimming and J lost 0 bases; unmatched junction nucleotides: 7. Per the germline V gene, CDR1 is SEHNR and CDR2 is FQNEAQ (reference sequence). The CDR3 is made up of 16 amino acids.

This clone turned up a few times. CDR3 loop: CASSLGDNEQFF. The CDR3 coding sequence is TGTGCCAGCAGCTTAGGCGACAATGAGCAGTTCTTC. V usage is TRBV7-9 and J usage is TRBJ2-1; D is uncertain. Deletions cut 1 base from V and 5 bases from J, with 3 bases between. Germline V CDR1 and CDR2: SEHNR, FQNEAQ (reference sequence). The CDR3 covers 12 residues. The full variable domain, rest sourced from reference TRBV7-9 and TRBJ2-1, is DTGVSQNPRHKITKRGQNVTFRCDPISEHNRLYWYRQTLGQGPEFLTYFQNEAQLEKSRLLSDRFSAERPKGSFSTLEIQRTEQGDSAMYLCASSLGDNEQFFGPGTRLTVL.

The chain recombines TRBV5-1 with TRBJ2-7, with TRBD1 as a possible D gene (6 bases). CDR1 and CDR2 from the germline V gene are SGHRS and YFSETQ. This CDR3 has 13 residues. Trimming cost V 4 bases and J 0 bases, with 8 bases left between them. In DNA form, the CDR3 reads TGCGCCAGCAGCGAGGACAGCTCCTACGAGCAGTACTTC. Residues: CASSEDSSYEQYF.

The table lists this clone with a count of one. V and J are TRBV7-6 and TRBJ1-4; 7 nucleotides align to TRBD1. The V and J ends lost 5 bases and 7 bases, in that order; junction bases with no gene match: 1. This CDR3 is built from 12 residues. Germline V lookup: CDR1 SGHVS, CDR2 FNYEAQ. The CDR3: CASSHRGEKLFF. CDR3 coding DNA: TGTGCCAGCAGCCACAGGGGTGAAAAACTGTTTTTT.

This chain links TRBV5-4 with TRBJ2-7; 11 nucleotides line up with TRBD1. The CDR3 contains 16 residues. The germline CDR1 and CDR2 sequences are SGHNT and YYREEE (reference sequence). The trim removed 4 bases at V and 1 base at J, leaving 7 bases unmatched. The CDR3 sequence is CASSLDRDRGSYEQYF. The CDR3 region has the DNA TGTGCCAGCAGCCTCGACCGGGACAGGGGGTCCTACGAGCAGTACTTC. Looking up the rest from reference TRBV5-4 and TRBJ2-7 gives the full variable domain: ETGVTQSPTHLIKTRGQQVTLRCSSQSGHNTVSWYQQALGQGPQFIFQYYREEENGRGNFPPRFSGLQFPNYSSELNVNALELDDSALYLCASSLDRDRGSYEQYFGPGTRLTVT.

The table lists this clone with a few counts. V is TRBV18 and J is TRBJ1-5; the match to TRBD1 covers 9 bases. Trimming at V came to 3 bases and at J to 1 base, leaving 4 bases not matched to a gene. Germline CDR1 KGHSH, CDR2 LQKENI. The CDR3 has 16 amino acids. CDR3 in amino acids: CASSPTGTGSNQPQHF. The CDR3 region has the DNA TGTGCCAGCTCACCCACCGGGACAGGGAGCAATCAGCCCCAGCATTTT.

V gene TRBV5-1 combines with J gene TRBJ2-7; 8 bases line up with TRBD1. The J segment lost 5 bases and the V segment lost 1 base, leaving 11 bases of the junction unmatched. The germline V gene encodes CDR1 SGHRS and CDR2 YFSETQ. The CDR3 contains 16 residues. Written as DNA, the CDR3 is TGCGCCAGCAGCTTGCCCCACAGGGGGTTCTACGACGAGCAGTACTTC. Protein: CASSLPHRGFYDEQYF.

The chain recombines TRBV7-9 with TRBJ2-7; 12 bases agree with TRBD1. V shed 0 bases, J shed 7 bases, and the junction held 4 bases outside the gene matches. The CDR3 length is 15 residues. Looked up from germline, CDR1 is SEHNR and CDR2 is FQNEAQ (reference sequence). The CDR3 sequence is CASSLAGTGGREQYF. The CDR3 coding sequence is TGTGCCAGCAGCTTAGCGGGGACAGGGGGCCGAGAGCAGTACTTC.

Only a few counts were recorded for this clone. The J gene is TRBJ2-2, the V gene TRBV4-3; tentative D call: TRBD2 (5 bases). Trimming removed 0 bases from V and 0 bases from J, with 11 bases in between. Per the germline V gene, CDR1 is LGHNA and CDR2 is YSLEER. This CDR3 is built from 17 residues. As DNA, the CDR3 is TGCGCCAGCAGCCAAGATCAGGAGACTACGAACACCGGGGAGCTGTTTTTT. Encoded protein: CASSQDQETTNTGELFF.

The V gene is TRBV6-5, the J gene TRBJ1-2, with a possible D match to TRBD1 (5 bases). The CDR3 spans 15 residues. Germline CDR1 reads MNHEY; CDR2 reads SVGAGI. Trimming took off 0 bases at V and 6 bases at J, with 14 bases between the two ends. The CDR3 DNA sequence: TGTGCCAGCAGTTACTCGAGAGTTGGGGGGAATGGCTACACCTTC. This sequence encodes CASSYSRVGGNGYTF.

This rearrangement joins TRBV10-3 to TRBJ1-1; 9 bases line up with TRBD1. CDR1 and CDR2 (germline): ENHRY, SYGVKD. The CDR3 extends over 14 amino acids. J was trimmed by 6 bases and V by 3 bases; bases with no gene match: 5. The CDR3 sequence: CAISDPTGGAEAFF. CDR3 sequence (DNA): TGTGCCATCAGTGATCCGACAGGGGGAGCTGAAGCTTTCTTT.

V is TRBV5-1 and J is TRBJ1-1; 10 bases are a match to TRBD1. Germline CDR1 SGHRS, CDR2 YFSETQ. V was pared by 3 bases and J by 4 bases, with 12 bases of the junction left unmatched. The CDR3 is 17 residues long. The chain's CDR3 is CASSSGTGVILSTEAFF. CDR3 sequence (DNA): TGCGCCAGCAGCTCGGGGACAGGGGTAATCCTGAGCACTGAAGCTTTCTTT.

The chain carries TRBV7-8 and TRBJ1-1; D is uncertain. Germline CDR1 is SGHVS and CDR2 is FQNEAQ. This CDR3 spans 16 amino acids. V gave up 4 bases and J gave up 1 base, with 16 bases separating them. The CDR3 DNA sequence: TGTGCCAGCAGCTCGACCCCACGGGGAAGGAACACTGAAGCTTTCTTT. It specifies CASSSTPRGRNTEAFF.

The rearrangement links TRBV2 to TRBJ2-7; 7 positions agree with TRBD2. Trimming at V came to 2 bases and at J to 4 bases, leaving 8 bases not matched to a gene. Germline CDR1 SNHLY, CDR2 FYNNEI. This CDR3 has 15 amino acids. As DNA, the CDR3 is TGTGCCAGCAGTGAATGGGAGGGATTCGATTACGAGCAGTACTTC. It specifies CASSEWEGFDYEQYF. The full variable domain, completed using reference TRBV2 and TRBJ2-7, is EPEVTQTPSHQVTQMGQEVILRCVPISNHLYFYWYRQILGQKVEFLVSFYNNEISEKSEIFDDQFSVERPDGSNFTLKIRSTKLEDSAMYFCASSEWEGFDYEQYFGPGTRLTVT.